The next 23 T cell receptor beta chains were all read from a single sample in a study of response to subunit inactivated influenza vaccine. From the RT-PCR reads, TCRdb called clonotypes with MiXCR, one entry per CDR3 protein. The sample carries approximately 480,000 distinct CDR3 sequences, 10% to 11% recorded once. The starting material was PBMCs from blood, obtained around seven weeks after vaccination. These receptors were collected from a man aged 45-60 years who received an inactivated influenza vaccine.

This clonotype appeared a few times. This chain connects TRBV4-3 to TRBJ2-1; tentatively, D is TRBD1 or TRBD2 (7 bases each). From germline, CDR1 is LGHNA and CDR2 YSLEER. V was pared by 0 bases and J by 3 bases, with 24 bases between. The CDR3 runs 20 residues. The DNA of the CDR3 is TGCGCCAGCAGCCAAGAGCAGGTTCCCCTGGGACAGCGGGGCTACAATGAGCAGTTCTTC. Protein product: CASSQEQVPLGQRGYNEQFF.

CDR3 residues: CASSVAGEGGYGYTF. CDR3 nucleotide sequence: TGTGCCAGCAGCGTAGCGGGGGAGGGTGGGTATGGCTACACCTTC. The rearrangement joins TRBV9 to TRBJ1-2; maybe TRBD1 (5 bases). Germline CDR1 SGDLS, CDR2 YYNGEE. V dropped 0 bases and J dropped 5 bases, with 14 bases sitting between them. This CDR3 has 15 residues.

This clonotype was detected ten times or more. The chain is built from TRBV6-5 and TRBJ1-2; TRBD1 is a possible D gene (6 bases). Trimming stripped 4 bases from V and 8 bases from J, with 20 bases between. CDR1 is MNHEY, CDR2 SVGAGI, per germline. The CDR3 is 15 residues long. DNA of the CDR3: TGTGCCAGCAGTTCCCCAGGGGTTTTGATAGGCGGCTACACCTTC. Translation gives CASSSPGVLIGGYTF.

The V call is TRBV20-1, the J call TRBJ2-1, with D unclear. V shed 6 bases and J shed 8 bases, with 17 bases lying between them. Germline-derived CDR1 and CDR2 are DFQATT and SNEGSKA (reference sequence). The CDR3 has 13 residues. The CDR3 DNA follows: TGCAGTGCCCCGACCTTAGTGAGGCATGAGCAGTTCTTC. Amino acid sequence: CSAPTLVRHEQFF.

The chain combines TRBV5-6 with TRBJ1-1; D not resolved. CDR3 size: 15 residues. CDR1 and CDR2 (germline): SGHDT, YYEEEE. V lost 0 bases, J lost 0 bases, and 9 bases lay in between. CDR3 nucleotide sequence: TGTGCCAGCAGCTTGGAGGCAGAGATGAACACTGAAGCTTTCTTT. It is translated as CASSLEAEMNTEAFF.

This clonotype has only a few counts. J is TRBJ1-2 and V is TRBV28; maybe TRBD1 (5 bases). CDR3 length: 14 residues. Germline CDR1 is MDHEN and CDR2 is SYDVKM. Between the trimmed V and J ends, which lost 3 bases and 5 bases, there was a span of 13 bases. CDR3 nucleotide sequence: TGTGCCAGCAGTTTGGGGACGGGAAATTATGGCTACACCTTC. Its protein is CASSLGTGNYGYTF.

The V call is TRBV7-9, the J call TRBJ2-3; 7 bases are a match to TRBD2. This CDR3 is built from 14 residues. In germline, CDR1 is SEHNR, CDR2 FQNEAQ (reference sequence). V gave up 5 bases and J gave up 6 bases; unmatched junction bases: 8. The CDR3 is CASSTGLVRDTQYF. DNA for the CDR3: TGTGCCAGCAGCACCGGACTAGTTCGGGATACGCAGTATTTT.

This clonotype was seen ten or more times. The DNA for the CDR3 is TGTGCCACCAGCCCTAGCGGGAGCTACAATGAGCAGTTCTTC. It encodes CATSPSGSYNEQFF. The chain couples TRBV24-1 to TRBJ2-1, with TRBD2 matching 10 bases. From germline, CDR1 is KGHDR and CDR2 SFDVKD. V shed 7 bases and J 3 bases; nucleotides not matched to a gene: 2. The CDR3 is made up of 14 amino acids.

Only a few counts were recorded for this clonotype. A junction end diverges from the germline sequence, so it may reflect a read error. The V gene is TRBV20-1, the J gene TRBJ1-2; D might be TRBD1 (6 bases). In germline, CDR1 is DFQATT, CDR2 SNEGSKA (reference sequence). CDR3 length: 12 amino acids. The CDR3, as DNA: TGCAGTGCTAGAGAAGGGGGAAAGGCCCACCACTTC. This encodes CSAREGGKAHHF.

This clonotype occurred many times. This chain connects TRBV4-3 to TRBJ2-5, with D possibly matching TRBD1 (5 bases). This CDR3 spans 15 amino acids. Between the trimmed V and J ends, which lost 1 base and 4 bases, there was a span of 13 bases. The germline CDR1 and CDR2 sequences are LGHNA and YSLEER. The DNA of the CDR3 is TGCGCCAGCAGCCAAGTACCCCAGGGCGGAGAGACCCAGTACTTC. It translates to CASSQVPQGGETQYF.

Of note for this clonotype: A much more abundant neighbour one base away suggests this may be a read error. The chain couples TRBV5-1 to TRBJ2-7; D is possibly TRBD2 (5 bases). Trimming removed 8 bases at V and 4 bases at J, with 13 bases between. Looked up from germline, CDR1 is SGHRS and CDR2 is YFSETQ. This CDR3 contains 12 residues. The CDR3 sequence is CARSDYGYEQYF. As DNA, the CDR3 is TGCGCCAGGAGCGACTACGGTTACGAGCAGTACTTC.

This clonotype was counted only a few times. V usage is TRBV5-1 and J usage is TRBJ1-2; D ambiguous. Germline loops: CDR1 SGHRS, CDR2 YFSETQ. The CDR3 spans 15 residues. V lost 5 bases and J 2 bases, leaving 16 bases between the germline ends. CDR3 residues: CASRSTRNTNYGYTF. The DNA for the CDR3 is TGCGCCAGCAGATCTACACGGAACACAAACTATGGCTACACCTTC.

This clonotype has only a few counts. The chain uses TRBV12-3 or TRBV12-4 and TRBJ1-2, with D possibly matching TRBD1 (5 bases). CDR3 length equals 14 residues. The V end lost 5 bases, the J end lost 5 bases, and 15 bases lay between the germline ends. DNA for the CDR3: TGTGCCAGCAGTCTCGGGGGGTTTGAGTATGGCTACACCTTC. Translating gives CASSLGGFEYGYTF.

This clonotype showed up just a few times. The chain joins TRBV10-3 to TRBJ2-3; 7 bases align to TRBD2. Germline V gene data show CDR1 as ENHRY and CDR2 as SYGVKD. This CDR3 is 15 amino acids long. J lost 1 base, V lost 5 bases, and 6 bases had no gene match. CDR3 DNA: TGTGCCATCAGTCCCGGACTAGAGGGCACAGATACGCAGTATTTT. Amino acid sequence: CAISPGLEGTDTQYF.

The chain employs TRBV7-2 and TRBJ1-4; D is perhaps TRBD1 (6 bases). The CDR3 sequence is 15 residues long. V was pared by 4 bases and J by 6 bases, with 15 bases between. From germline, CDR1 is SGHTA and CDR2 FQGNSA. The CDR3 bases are TGTGCCAGCAGCTCCTCTCAACAGGGATATGAAAAACTGTTTTTT. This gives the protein CASSSSQQGYEKLFF. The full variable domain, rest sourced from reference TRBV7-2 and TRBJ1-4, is GAGVSQSPSNKVTEKGKDVELRCDPISGHTALYWYRQSLGQGLEFLIYFQGNSAPDKSGLPSDRFSAERTGGSVSTLTIQRTQQEDSAVYLCASSSSQQGYEKLFFGSGTQLSVL.

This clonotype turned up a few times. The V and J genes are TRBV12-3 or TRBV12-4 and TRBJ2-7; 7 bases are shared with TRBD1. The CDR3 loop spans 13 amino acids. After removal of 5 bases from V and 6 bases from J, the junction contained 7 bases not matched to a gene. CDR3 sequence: CASSLGDRSEQYF. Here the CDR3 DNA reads TGTGCCAGCAGTCTAGGGGACAGAAGCGAGCAGTACTTC.

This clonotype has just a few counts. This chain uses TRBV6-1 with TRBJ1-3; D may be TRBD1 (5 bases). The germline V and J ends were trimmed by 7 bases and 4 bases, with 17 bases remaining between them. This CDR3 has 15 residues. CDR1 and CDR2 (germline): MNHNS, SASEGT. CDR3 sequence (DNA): TGTGCCAGCATCCCTTTGGGGGGATCAGGAAACACCATATATTTT. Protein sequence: CASIPLGGSGNTIYF.

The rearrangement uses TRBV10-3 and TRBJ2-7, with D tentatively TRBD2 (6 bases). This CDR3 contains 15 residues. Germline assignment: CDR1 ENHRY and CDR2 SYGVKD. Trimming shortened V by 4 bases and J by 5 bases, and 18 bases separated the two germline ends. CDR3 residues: CAISASGGKRDEQYF. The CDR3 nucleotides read TGTGCCATCAGTGCATCTGGGGGGAAACGAGACGAGCAGTACTTC.

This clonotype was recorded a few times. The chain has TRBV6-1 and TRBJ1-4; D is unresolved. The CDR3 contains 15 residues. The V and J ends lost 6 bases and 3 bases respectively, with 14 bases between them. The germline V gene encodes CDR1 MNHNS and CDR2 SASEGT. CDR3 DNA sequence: TGTGCCAGCAGGCCCGCAGGAGGCTCTAATGAAAAACTGTTTTTT. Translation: CASRPAGGSNEKLFF.

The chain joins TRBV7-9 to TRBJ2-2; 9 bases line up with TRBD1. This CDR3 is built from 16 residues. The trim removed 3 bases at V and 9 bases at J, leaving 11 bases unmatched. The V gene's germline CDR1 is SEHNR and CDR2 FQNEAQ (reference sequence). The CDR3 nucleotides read TGTGCCAGCAGCTTGCCGGGACAGGGTTTTTTATGGGAGCTGTTTTTT. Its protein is CASSLPGQGFLWELFF.

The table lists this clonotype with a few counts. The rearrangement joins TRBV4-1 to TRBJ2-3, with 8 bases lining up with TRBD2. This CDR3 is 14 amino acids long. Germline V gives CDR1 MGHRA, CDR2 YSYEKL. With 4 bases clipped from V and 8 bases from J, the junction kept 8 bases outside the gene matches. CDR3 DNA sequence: TGCGCCAGCAGCCTGCCGGCTAGCGGGCCTACGCAGTATTTT. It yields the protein CASSLPASGPTQYF.

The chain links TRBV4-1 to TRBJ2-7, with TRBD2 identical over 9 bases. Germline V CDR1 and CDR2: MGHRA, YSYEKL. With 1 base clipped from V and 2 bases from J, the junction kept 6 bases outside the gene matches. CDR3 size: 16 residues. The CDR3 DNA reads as TGCGCCAGCAGCCAAGTAAGCAGCGGGGGGACCTACGAGCAGTACTTC. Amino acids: CASSQVSSGGTYEQYF.

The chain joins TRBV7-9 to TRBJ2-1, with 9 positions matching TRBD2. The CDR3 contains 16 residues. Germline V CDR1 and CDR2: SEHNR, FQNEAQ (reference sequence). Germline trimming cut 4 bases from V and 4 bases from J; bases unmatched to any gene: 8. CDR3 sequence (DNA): TGTGCCAGCAGCTGGACCAGGACTAGCGCTTACAATGAGCAGTTCTTC. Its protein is CASSWTRTSAYNEQFF.